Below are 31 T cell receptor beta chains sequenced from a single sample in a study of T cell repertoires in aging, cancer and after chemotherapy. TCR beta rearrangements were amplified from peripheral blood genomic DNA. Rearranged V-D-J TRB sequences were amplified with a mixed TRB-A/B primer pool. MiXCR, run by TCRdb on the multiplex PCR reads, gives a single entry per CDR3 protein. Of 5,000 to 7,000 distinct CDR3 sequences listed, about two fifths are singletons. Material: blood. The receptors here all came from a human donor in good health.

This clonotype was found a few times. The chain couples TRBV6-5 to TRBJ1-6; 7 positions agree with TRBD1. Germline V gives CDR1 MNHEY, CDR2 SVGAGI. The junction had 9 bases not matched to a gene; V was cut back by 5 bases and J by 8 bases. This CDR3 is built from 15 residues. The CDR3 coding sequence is TGTGCCAGCAGTCTACCAGACAGGGTTGATTCACCCCTCCACTTT. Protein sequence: CASSLPDRVDSPLHF.

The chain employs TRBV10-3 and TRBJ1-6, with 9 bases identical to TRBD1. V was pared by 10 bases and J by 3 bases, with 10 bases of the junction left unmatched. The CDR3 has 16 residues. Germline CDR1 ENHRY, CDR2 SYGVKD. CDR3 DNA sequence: TGTGCCACCCAGAACAGGGGGCAAAACTATAATTCACCCCTCCACTTT. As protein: CATQNRGQNYNSPLHF.

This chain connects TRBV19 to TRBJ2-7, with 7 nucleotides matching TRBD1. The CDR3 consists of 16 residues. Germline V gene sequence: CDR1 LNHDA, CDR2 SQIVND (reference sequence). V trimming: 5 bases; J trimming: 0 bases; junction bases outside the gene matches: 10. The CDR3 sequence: CASSEHAGTVSYEQYF. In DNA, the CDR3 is TGTGCCAGTAGTGAACACGCCGGGACAGTCTCCTACGAGCAGTACTTC. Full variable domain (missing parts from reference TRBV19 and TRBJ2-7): DGGITQSPKYLFRKEGQNVTLSCEQNLNHDAMYWYRQDPGQGLRLIYYSQIVNDFQKGDIAEGYSVSREKKESFPLTVTSAQKNPTAFYLCASSEHAGTVSYEQYFGPGTRLTVT.

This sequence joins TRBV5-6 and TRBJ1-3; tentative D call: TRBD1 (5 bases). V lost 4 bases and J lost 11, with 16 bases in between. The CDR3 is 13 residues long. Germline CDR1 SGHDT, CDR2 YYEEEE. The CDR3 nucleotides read TGTGCCAGCAGCCAAGTTGAGCAGGGACCCATATATTTT. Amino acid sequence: CASSQVEQGPIYF.

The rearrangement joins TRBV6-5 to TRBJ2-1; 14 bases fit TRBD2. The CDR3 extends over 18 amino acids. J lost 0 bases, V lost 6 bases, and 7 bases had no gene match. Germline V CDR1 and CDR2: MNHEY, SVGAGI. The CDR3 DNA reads TGTGCCAGCAGCTGGACTAGCGGGGGGCTCCTCTCCTACAATGAGCAGTTCTTC. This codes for CASSWTSGGLLSYNEQFF.

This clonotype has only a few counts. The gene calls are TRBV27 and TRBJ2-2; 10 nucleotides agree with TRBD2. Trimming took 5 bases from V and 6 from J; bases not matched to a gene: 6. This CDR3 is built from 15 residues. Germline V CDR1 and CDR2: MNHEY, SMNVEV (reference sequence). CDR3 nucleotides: TGTGCCAGCAGTCTGAGCGGGGGGGCCCCCGGGGAGCTGTTTTTT. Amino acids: CASSLSGGAPGELFF.

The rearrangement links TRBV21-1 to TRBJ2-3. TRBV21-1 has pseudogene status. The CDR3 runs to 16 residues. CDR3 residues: CASADRLMTSTDTQYF. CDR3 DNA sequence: TGTGCCAGCGCGGATCGTCTTATGACTAGCACAGATACGCAGTATTTT.

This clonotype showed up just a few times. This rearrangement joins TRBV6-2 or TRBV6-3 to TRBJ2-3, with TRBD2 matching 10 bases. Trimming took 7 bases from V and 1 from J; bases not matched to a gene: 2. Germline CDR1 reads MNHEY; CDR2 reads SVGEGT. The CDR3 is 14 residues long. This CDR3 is CASNGLAGTDTQYF. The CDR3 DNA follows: TGTGCCAGCAACGGACTAGCGGGCACAGATACGCAGTATTTT.

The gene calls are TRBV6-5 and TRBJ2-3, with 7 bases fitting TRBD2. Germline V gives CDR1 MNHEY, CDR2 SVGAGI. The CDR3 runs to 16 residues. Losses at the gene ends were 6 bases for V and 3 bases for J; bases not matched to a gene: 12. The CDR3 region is CASSAPGGGRTDTQYF. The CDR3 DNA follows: TGTGCCAGCAGCGCCCCTGGCGGGGGTCGAACAGATACGCAGTATTTT.

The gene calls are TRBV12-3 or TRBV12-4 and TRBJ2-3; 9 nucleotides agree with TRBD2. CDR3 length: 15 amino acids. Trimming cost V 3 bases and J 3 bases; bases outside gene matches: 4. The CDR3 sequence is CASSLRGGVTDTQYF. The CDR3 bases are TGTGCCAGCAGTTTGCGGGGGGGAGTGACAGATACGCAGTATTTT.

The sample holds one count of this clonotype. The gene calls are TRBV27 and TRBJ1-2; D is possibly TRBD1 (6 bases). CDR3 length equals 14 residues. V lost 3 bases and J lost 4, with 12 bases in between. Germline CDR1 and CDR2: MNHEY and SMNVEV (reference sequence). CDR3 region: CASSFGGQGYGYTF. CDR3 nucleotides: TGTGCCAGCAGTTTCGGGGGGCAAGGCTATGGCTACACCTTC.

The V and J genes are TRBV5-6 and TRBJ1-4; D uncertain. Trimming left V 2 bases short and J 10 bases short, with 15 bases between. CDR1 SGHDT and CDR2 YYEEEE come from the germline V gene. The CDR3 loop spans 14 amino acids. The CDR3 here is CASSFNKALGKLFF. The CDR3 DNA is TGTGCCAGCAGCTTTAATAAGGCGCTGGGAAAACTGTTTTTT. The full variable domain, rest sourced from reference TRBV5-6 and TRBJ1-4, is DAGVTQSPTHLIKTRGQQVTLRCSPKSGHDTVSWYQQALGQGPQFIFQYYEEEERQRGNFPDRFSGHQFPNYSSELNVNALLLGDSALYLCASSFNKALGKLFFGSGTQLSVL.

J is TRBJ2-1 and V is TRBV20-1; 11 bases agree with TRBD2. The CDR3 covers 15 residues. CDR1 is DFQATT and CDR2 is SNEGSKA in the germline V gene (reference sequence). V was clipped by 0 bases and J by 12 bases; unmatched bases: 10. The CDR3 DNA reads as TGCAGTGCTAGAGAGTTTCTAGCGGGGGGTATGGGGCAGTTCTTC. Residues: CSAREFLAGGMGQFF.

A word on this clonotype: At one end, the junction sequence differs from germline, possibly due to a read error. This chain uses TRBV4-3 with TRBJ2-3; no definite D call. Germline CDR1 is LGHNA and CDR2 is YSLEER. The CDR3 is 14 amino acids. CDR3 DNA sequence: TGTGCCAGCAGCCAAGATTTGGCGCTTTCGACGCAGTATTTT. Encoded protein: CASSQDLALSTQYF.

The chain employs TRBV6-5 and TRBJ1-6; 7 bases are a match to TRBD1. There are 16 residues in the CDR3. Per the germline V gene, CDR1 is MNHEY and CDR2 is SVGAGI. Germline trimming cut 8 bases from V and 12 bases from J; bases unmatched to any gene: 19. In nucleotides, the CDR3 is TGTGCCAGCCGGGGAACTCCTCTGGGACAGACAAAACCCCTCCACTTT. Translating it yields CASRGTPLGQTKPLHF.

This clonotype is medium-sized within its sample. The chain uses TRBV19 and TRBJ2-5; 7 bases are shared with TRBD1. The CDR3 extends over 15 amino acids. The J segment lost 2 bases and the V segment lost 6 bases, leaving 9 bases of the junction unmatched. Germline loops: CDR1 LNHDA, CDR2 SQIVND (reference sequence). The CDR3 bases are TGTGCCAGTAGACGGCTGGGACAGCCACAAGAGACCCAGTACTTC. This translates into CASRRLGQPQETQYF.

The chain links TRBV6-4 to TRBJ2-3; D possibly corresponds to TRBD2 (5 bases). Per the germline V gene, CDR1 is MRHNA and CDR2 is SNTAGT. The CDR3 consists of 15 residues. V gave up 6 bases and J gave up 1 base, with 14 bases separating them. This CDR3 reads CASSVSPGGTDTQYF. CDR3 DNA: TGTGCCAGCAGCGTATCCCCCGGGGGCACAGATACGCAGTATTTT.

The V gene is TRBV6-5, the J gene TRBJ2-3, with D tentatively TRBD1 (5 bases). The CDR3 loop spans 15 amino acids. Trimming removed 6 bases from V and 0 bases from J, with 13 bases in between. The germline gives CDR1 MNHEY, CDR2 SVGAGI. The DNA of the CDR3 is TGTGCCAGCAGCCGAACACAGGATAGCACAGATACGCAGTATTTT. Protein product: CASSRTQDSTDTQYF.

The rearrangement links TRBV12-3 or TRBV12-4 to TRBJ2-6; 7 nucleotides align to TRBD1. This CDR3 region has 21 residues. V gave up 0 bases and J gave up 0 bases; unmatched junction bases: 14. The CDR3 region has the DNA TGTGCCAGCAGTTTAGCTAGGATGACAGGGTGGGGACACTCTGGGGCCAACGTCCTGACTTTC. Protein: CASSLARMTGWGHSGANVLTF.

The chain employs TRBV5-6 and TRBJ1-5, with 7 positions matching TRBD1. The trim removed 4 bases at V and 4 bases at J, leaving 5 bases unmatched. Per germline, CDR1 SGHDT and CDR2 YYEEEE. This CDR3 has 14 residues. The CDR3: CASSLQGINQPQHF. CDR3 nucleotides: TGTGCCAGCAGCCTACAGGGGATAAATCAGCCCCAGCATTTT.

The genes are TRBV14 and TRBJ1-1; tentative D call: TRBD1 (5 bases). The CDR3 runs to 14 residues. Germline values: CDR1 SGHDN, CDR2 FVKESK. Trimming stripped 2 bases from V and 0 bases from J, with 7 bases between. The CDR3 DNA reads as TGTGCCAGCAGCCAACCAGGGATGAACACTGAAGCTTTCTTT. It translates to CASSQPGMNTEAFF.

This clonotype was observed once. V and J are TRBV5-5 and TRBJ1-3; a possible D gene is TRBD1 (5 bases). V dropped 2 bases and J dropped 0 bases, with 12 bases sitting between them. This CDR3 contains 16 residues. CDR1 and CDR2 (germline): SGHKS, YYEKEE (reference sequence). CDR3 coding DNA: TGTGCCAGCAGCTTCGTTCTCGGGGGCTCTGGAAACACCATATATTTT. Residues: CASSFVLGGSGNTIYF. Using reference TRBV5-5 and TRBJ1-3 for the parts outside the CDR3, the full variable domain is DAGVTQSPTHLIKTRGQQVTLRCSPISGHKSVSWYQQVLGQGPQFIFQYYEKEERGRGNFPDRFSARQFPNYSSELNVNALLLGDSALYLCASSFVLGGSGNTIYFGEGSWLTVV.

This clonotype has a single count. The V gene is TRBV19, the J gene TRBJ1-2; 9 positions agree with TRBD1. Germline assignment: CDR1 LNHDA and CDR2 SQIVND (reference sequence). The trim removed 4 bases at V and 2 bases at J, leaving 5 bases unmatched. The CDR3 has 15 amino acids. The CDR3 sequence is CASSTPGTGNYGYTF. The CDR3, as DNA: TGTGCCAGTAGTACCCCCGGGACAGGGAACTATGGCTACACCTTC.

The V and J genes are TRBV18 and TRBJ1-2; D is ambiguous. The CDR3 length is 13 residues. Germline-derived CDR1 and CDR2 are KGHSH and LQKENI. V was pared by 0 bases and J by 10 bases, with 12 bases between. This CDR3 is CASSPPSLAFYTF. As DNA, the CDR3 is TGTGCCAGCTCACCACCTTCTCTAGCCTTCTACACCTTC.

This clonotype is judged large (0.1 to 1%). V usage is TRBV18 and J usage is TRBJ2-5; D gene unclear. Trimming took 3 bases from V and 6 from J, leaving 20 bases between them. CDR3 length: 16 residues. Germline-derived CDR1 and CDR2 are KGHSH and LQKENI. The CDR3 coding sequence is TGTGCCAGCTCACCGAACTCATGGGGAAGGAGAAAGACCCAGTACTTC. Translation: CASSPNSWGRRKTQYF. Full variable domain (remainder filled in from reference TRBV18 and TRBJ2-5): NAGVMQNPRHLVRRRGQEARLRCSPMKGHSHVYWYRQLPEEGLKFMVYLQKENIIDESGMPKERFSAEFPKEGPSILRIQQVVRGDSAAYFCASSPNSWGRRKTQYFGPGTRLLVL.

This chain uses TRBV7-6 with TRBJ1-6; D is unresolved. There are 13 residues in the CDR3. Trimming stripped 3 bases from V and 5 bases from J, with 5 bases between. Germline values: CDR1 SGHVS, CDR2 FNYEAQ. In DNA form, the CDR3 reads TGTGCCAGCAGCTTCGGGAATAATTCACCCCTCCACTTT. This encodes CASSFGNNSPLHF.

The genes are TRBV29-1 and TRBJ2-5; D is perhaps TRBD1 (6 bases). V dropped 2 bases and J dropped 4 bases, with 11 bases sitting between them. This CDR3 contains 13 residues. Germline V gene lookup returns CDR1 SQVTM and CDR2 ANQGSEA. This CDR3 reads CSVEQGRGETQYF. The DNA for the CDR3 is TGCAGCGTTGAACAGGGGAGAGGAGAGACCCAGTACTTC.

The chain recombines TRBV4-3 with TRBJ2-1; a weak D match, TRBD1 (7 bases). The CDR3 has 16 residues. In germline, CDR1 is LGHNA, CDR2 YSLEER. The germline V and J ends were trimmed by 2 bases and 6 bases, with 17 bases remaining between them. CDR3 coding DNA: TGCGCCAGCAGCCAACATACGGCAGGGGGGCGCAATGAGCAGTTCTTC. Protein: CASSQHTAGGRNEQFF.

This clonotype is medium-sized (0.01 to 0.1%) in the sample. CDR3 in DNA: TGCAGCGTTGACACTGGAGGGGGGGCCGTCGATGAGCAGTTCTTC. Translated, it gives CSVDTGGGAVDEQFF. The gene calls are TRBV29-1 and TRBJ2-1; the D gene is possibly TRBD2 (7 bases). Looked up from germline, CDR1 is SQVTM and CDR2 is ANQGSEA. V lost 3 bases and J 8 bases, leaving 20 bases between the germline ends. The CDR3 is 15 residues long.

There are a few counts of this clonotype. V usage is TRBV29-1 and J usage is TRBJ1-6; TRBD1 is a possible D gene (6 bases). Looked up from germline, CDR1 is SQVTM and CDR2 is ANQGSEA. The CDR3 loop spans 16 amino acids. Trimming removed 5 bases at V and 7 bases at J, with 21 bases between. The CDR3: CSVSADSAGGNSPLHF. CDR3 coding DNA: TGCAGCGTTAGTGCGGACAGCGCTGGGGGCAATTCACCCCTCCACTTT.

In DNA, the CDR3 is TGCGCCAGCAGAGTACAGGCCTCTGGGGCCAACGTCCTGACTTTC. Amino acids: CASRVQASGANVLTF. The chain recombines TRBV5-1 with TRBJ2-6; tentatively, D is TRBD1 (5 bases). Germline CDR1 is SGHRS and CDR2 is YFSETQ. V gave up 5 bases and J gave up 0 bases, with 9 bases separating them. The length of the CDR3 is 15 residues.